These T cell receptor beta chains were read from a single sample in a study of shared clonotypes between healthy human individuals. Some clones are missing from TCRdb's copy, which holds only in-frame ones; the method was immunoSEQ multiplex PCR. This sample has about 680,000 clones; 73% occur once, and the top ten carry 1.5% to 2%. The sequencing sample was made of memory CD4+ T cells sorted from blood. The receptors derive from a woman in her thirties in good health. CDR3s include the opening cysteine and the closing phenylalanine or tryptophan. A D gene is named only where the DNA matches it firmly. Part of the rows lack a size; the others show once, few, many or a class for expanded clones.

J gene,V gene,clone size,D gene,CDR3 protein,CDR3 DNA
TRBJ1-2,TRBV7-2,few,-,CASSLQEDYGYTF,TGTGCCAGCAGCTTGCAGGAAGACTATGGCTACACCTTC
TRBJ2-7,TRBV27,-,TRBD2,CASSSLAGNSYEQYF,TGTGCCAGCAGCTCCCTAGCGGGAAACTCCTACGAGCAGTACTTC
TRBJ1-1,TRBV14,-,-,CASSQVVGGNTEAFF,TGTGCCAGCAGCCAAGTTGTCGGGGGGAACACTGAAGCTTTCTTT
TRBJ1-3,TRBV2,-,-,CASRKFSGNTIYF,TGTGCCAGCCGGAAGTTTTCTGGAAACACCATATATTTT
TRBJ1-1,TRBV15,-,TRBD1,CATSRPGQDTEAFF,TGTGCCACCAGCAGGCCCGGACAGGACACTGAAGCTTTCTTT
TRBJ1-5,TRBV28,once,-,CASSPGRVYGQPQHF,TGTGCCAGCAGTCCCGGGCGGGTCTATGGTCAGCCCCAGCATTTT
TRBJ1-3,TRBV11-2,-,TRBD1,CASSSSDRGGNTIYF,TGTGCCAGCAGCTCATCAGACAGGGGTGGAAACACCATATATTTT
TRBJ1-1,TRBV28,-,-,CASSFQSMNTEAFF,TGTGCCAGCAGTTTTCAAAGCATGAACACTGAAGCTTTCTTT
TRBJ2-5,TRBV9,-,-,CASSVEGGSLETQYF,TGTGCCAGCAGCGTAGAGGGGGGGTCGCTGGAGACCCAGTACTTC
TRBJ1-1,TRBV5-5,few,-,CASSLVYMNTEAFF,TGTGCCAGCAGCTTGGTTTATATGAACACTGAAGCTTTCTTT
TRBJ2-2,TRBV29-1,once,-,CSVGIFGELFF,TGCAGCGTTGGGATCTTCGGGGAGCTGTTTTTT
TRBJ2-7,TRBV23-1,-,TRBD2,CASSQVGSGRAGDEQYF,TGCGCCAGCAGTCAAGTCGGTAGCGGGAGGGCCGGGGACGAGCAGTACTTC
TRBJ2-2,TRBV5-1,-,-,CASGPGGYGELFF,TGCGCCAGCGGCCCCGGGGGTTACGGGGAGCTGTTTTTT
TRBJ1-1,TRBV28,few,TRBD1,CASTPGQGVVAFF,TGTGCCAGCACCCCGGGACAGGGGGTTGTAGCTTTCTTT
TRBJ2-7,TRBV6-5,-,-,CASSYGMTLAYEQYF,TGTGCCAGCAGTTATGGGATGACGTTGGCCTACGAGCAGTACTTC
TRBJ2-3,TRBV29-1,-,TRBD1,CSGQGATDTQYF,TGCAGCGGACAGGGAGCCACGGATACGCAGTATTTT
TRBJ1-1,TRBV6-5,-,-,CASSYPTGTGSEAFF,TGTGCCAGCAGTTACCCGACAGGAACTGGGTCCGAAGCTTTCTTT
TRBJ2-5,TRBV18,few,-,CASSFTQRRGSYQETQYF,TGTGCCAGCTCATTCACCCAGCGGAGGGGCTCCTACCAAGAGACCCAGTACTTC
TRBJ1-2,TRBV28,few,TRBD1,CASSSLFGTGVDYGYTF,TGTGCCAGCAGTTCCCTATTTGGGACAGGGGTGGACTATGGCTACACCTTC
TRBJ2-7,TRBV18,-,TRBD1,CASSPGGQGPYEQYF,TGTGCCAGCTCACCGGGGGGACAGGGCCCCTACGAGCAGTACTTC
TRBJ1-6,TRBV14,-,TRBD1,CASSLAGGEYSPLHF,TGTGCCAGCAGCTTGGCAGGGGGAGAGTATTCACCCCTCCACTTT
TRBJ2-5,TRBV25-1,-,TRBD1,CASSTGTGYQETQYF,TGTGCCAGCAGTACCGGGACAGGGTACCAAGAGACCCAGTACTTC
TRBJ2-5,TRBV7-8,few,-,CASSGQETQYF,TGTGCCAGCAGCGGCCAAGAGACCCAGTACTTC
TRBJ2-1,TRBV5-1,-,TRBD1,CASSLDGDRGNEQFF,TGCGCCAGCAGCTTGGATGGGGACAGGGGAAATGAGCAGTTCTTC
TRBJ2-5,TRBV28,-,TRBD2,CASSFASGIGATQYF,TGTGCCAGCAGTTTCGCTAGCGGGATCGGAGCGACCCAGTACTTC
TRBJ1-1,TRBV20-1,-,-,CSVKTETEAFF,TGCAGTGTTAAGACGGAGACTGAAGCTTTCTTT
TRBJ2-1,TRBV9,few,-,CASSVGGSGGYNEQFF,TGTGCCAGCAGCGTAGGGGGAAGCGGTGGGTACAATGAGCAGTTCTTC
TRBJ1-4,TRBV7-9,-,-,CASSRDFEKLFF,TGTGCCAGCAGCAGGGACTTTGAAAAACTGTTTTTT
TRBJ1-1,TRBV5-1,-,-,CASSLDTEAFF,TGCGCCAGCAGCCTGGACACTGAAGCTTTCTTT
TRBJ2-1,TRBV29-1,-,-,CSVPRGLPGTEQFF,TGCAGCGTCCCCAGGGGCCTCCCGGGGACTGAGCAGTTCTTC
TRBJ1-2,TRBV2,few,-,CASNGNYGYTF,TGTGCCAGCAATGGGAACTATGGCTACACCTTC
TRBJ2-1,TRBV7-2,-,TRBD2,CASSRGLESKEQFF,TGTGCCAGCAGTCGGGGACTAGAGTCGAAGGAGCAGTTCTTC
TRBJ2-7,TRBV5-1,-,-,CASSPGTLTGEQYF,TGCGCCAGCAGCCCGGGGACGCTCACCGGAGAGCAGTACTTC
TRBJ2-3,TRBV28,-,TRBD2,CASSSRGLAIYTQYF,TGTGCCAGCAGTTCGAGGGGACTAGCGATATATACGCAGTATTTT
TRBJ2-5,TRBV5-1,-,-,CASSPGSGETQYF,TGCGCCAGCAGCCCGGGATCAGGAGAGACCCAGTACTTC
TRBJ2-3,TRBV7-2,once,TRBD2,CASSSRLAGSTDTQYF,TGTGCCAGCAGCTCAAGACTAGCGGGTAGCACAGATACGCAGTATTTT
TRBJ2-7,TRBV19,-,TRBD2,CASGLAGSYEQYF,TGTGCCAGCGGACTAGCGGGGTCCTACGAGCAGTACTTC
TRBJ2-3,TRBV5-4,-,-,CASSSGPPDTQYF,TGTGCCAGCAGCTCGGGACCTCCGGATACGCAGTATTTT
TRBJ1-2,TRBV11-2,once,TRBD1,CASSRDRTGGGYTF,TGTGCCAGCAGCCGCGATCGGACAGGGGGTGGCTACACCTTC
TRBJ2-3,TRBV5-1,once,TRBD2,CASSRASGAQGTDTQYF,TGCGCCAGCAGTAGGGCTAGCGGGGCTCAAGGCACAGATACGCAGTATTTT
TRBJ2-5,TRBV5-1,-,-,CASSLGTVQETQYF,TGCGCCAGCAGCTTGGGTACAGTTCAAGAGACCCAGTACTTC
TRBJ2-7,TRBV10-2,-,-,CASLLAGSSYEQYF,TGCGCCAGCTTACTCGCGGGCAGCTCCTACGAGCAGTACTTC
TRBJ2-4,TRBV21-1,once,-,CASSGGEAHALLAKNIQYF,TGTGCCAGCAGCGGGGGGGAGGCCCACGCCCTTCTAGCCAAAAACATTCAGTACTTC
TRBJ2-1,TRBV6-4,-,TRBD1,CASSERDRYPYNEQFF,TGTGCCAGCAGTGAAAGGGACAGGTACCCCTACAATGAGCAGTTCTTC
TRBJ2-3,TRBV5-6,-,TRBD1,CASSLVRDRVSSTDTQYF,TGTGCCAGCAGCTTGGTCCGGGACAGAGTTTCTAGCACAGATACGCAGTATTTT
TRBJ2-7,TRBV2,-,-,CASSEPFTAYEQYF,TGTGCCAGCAGTGAACCCTTTACGGCGTACGAGCAGTACTTC
TRBJ2-5,TRBV11-2,-,-,CASSPSTHRETQYF,TGTGCCAGCAGCCCCTCGACACACAGGGAGACCCAGTACTTC
TRBJ1-1,TRBV28,-,-,CASSLSGRGGVF,TGTGCCAGCAGTTTATCGGGGAGGGGAGGCGTCTTT
TRBJ1-5,TRBV27,-,-,CASRRTVHQPQHF,TGTGCCAGCAGGAGGACAGTCCACCAGCCCCAGCATTTT
TRBJ2-7,TRBV2,-,-,CASRRYYEQYF,TGTGCCAGCCGTCGTTACTACGAGCAGTACTTC
TRBJ1-2,TRBV18,-,TRBD1,CASSPGTGGNYGYTF,TGTGCCAGCTCACCCGGGACAGGGGGCAACTATGGCTACACCTTC
TRBJ2-1,TRBV7-6,-,-,CASSLKGSGYNEQFF,TGTGCCAGCAGCTTAAAGGGGAGTGGGTACAATGAGCAGTTCTTC
TRBJ2-1,TRBV11-2,once,TRBD2,CASRHSGSSYNEQFF,TGTGCCAGCAGACATAGCGGGAGCTCCTACAATGAGCAGTTCTTC
TRBJ2-5,TRBV2,-,-,CASSRGSSVETQYF,TGTGCCAGCAGTCGGGGCAGTAGCGTAGAGACCCAGTACTTC